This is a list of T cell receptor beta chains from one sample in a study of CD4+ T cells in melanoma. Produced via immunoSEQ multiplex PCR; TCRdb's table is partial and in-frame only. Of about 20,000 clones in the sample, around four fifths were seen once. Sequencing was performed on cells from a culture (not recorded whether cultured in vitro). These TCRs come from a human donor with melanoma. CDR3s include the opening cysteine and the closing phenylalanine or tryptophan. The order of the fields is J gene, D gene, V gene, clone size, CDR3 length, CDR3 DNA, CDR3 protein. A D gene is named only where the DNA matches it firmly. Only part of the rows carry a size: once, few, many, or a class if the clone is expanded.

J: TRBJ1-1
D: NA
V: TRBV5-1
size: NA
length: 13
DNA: TGCGCCAGCAGCTCGCAGGGATACACTGAAGCTTTCTTT
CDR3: CASSSQGYTEAFF

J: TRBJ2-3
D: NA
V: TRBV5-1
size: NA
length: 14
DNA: TGCGCCAGCAGCCCCCCGGGGAGCACAGATACGCAGTATTTT
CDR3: CASSPPGSTDTQYF

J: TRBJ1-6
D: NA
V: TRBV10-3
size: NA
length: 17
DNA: TGTGCCATCAGTCAGACAGATGTAAGCTCCTATAATTCACCCCTCCACTTT
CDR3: CAISQTDVSSYNSPLHF

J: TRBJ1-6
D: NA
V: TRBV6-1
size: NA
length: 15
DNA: TGTGCCAGCAGTGAATACAGGACTCCCAATTCACCCCTCCACTTT
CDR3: CASSEYRTPNSPLHF

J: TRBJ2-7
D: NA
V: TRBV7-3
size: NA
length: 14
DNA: TGTGCCAGCAGCTTAGGGGCGGGTGCGGCCGAGCAGTACTTC
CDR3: CASSLGAGAAEQYF

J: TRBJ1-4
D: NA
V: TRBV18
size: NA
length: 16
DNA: TGTGCCAGCTCACCGCGCACAGGGTACGCTAATGAAAAACTGTTTTTT
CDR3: CASSPRTGYANEKLFF

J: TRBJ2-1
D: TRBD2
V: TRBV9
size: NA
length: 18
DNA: TGTGCCAGCAGCCGAACTAGCGGGGGGGCTCGGTCCTACAATGAGCAGTTCTTC
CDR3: CASSRTSGGARSYNEQFF

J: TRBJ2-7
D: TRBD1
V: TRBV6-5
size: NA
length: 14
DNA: TGTGCCAGCAGCCGGGACAGGGGGACCTACGAGCAGTACTTC
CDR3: CASSRDRGTYEQYF

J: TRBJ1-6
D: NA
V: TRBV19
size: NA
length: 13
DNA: TGTGCCAGTAGGAGCTCCTATAATTCACCCCTCCACTTT
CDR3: CASRSSYNSPLHF

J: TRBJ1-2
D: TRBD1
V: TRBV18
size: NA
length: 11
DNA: TGTGCCAGCGGACAGGACTATGGCTACACCTTC
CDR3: CASGQDYGYTF

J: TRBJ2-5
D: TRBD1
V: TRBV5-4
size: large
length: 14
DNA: TGTGCCAGCAGCTCCGGACAGGCACAAGAGACCCAGTACTTC
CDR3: CASSSGQAQETQYF

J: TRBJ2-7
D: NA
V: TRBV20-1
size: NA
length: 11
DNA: TGCAGTGCTAGTCACAGCTACGAGCAGTACTTC
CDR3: CSASHSYEQYF

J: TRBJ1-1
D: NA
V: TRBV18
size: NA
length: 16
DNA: TGTGCCAGCTCACCAGTATCCGGGGGCCTGAACACTGAAGCTTTCTTT
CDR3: CASSPVSGGLNTEAFF

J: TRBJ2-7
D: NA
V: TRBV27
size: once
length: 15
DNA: TGTGCCAGCAGTTTAAACCGGCAGACGTCTCGGGAGCAGTACTTC
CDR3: CASSLNRQTSREQYF

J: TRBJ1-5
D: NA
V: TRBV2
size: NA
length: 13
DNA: TGTGCCAGCAGTGCAGATAGCAATCAGCCCCAGCATTTT
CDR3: CASSADSNQPQHF

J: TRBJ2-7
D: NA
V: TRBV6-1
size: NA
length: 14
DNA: TGTGCCAGCAGTGCTGGGGGGCAGCGATTCGAGCAGTACTTC
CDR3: CASSAGGQRFEQYF

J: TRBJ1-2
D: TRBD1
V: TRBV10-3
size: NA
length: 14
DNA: TGTGCCATCAGGAGCAACAGGGGGACGGCTGGCTACACCTTC
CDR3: CAIRSNRGTAGYTF

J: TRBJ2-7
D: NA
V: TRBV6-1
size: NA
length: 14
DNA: TGTGCCAGCCGAAGACAGGCGGACACCTACGAGCAGTACTTC
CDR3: CASRRQADTYEQYF

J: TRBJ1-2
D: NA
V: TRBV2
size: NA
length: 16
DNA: TGTGCCAGCAGTGAAGGGGGCCTCAGAGAAAACTATGGCTACACCTTC
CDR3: CASSEGGLRENYGYTF

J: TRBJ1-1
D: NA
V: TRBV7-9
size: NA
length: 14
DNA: TGTGCCAGCAGCTTAGCGGCCGAGAACACTGAAGCTTTCTTT
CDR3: CASSLAAENTEAFF

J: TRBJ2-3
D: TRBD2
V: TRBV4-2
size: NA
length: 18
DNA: TGTGCCAGCAGCCAACAAGCGGGGGGGTCCCCTGACACAGATACGCAGTATTTT
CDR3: CASSQQAGGSPDTDTQYF

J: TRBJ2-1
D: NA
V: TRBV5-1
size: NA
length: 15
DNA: TGCGCCAGCATGGTGGTAGGGGGGCACTACAATGAGCAGTTCTTC
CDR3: CASMVVGGHYNEQFF

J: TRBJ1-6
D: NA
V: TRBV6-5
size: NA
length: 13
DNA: TGTGCCAGCGGAGGACAGATAAATTCACCCCTCCACTTT
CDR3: CASGGQINSPLHF

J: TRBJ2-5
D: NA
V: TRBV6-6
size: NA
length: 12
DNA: TGTGCCAGCAGTTACTCGAGAGAGACCCAGTACTTC
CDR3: CASSYSRETQYF

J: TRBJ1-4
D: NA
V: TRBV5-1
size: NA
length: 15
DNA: TGCGCCAGCAGCTTGGGAGTCCGGGGGAATGAAAAACTGTTTTTT
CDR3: CASSLGVRGNEKLFF

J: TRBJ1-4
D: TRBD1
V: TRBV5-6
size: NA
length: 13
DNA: TGTGCCAGCAGCTTTACAGGGGCTGAAAAACTGTTTTTT
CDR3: CASSFTGAEKLFF

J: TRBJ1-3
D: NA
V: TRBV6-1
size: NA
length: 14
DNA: TGTGCCAGCAGTTCCCTCGGCTCTGGAAACACCATATATTTT
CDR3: CASSSLGSGNTIYF

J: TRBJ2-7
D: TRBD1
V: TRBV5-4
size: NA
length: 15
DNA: TGTGCCAGCAGCTTTCAGGACAGGCGATCCTACGAGCAGTACTTC
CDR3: CASSFQDRRSYEQYF

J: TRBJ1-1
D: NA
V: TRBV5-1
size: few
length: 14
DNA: TGCGCCAGCAGCTTGTTTCAGGGAAACACTGAAGCTTTCTTT
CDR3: CASSLFQGNTEAFF

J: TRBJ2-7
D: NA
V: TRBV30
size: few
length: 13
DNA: TGTGCCTGGAGTGTACCCCCCCGGTACGAGCAGTACTTC
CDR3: CAWSVPPRYEQYF

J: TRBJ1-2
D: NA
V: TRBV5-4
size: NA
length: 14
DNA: TGTGCCAGCAGACGTTCGACAGGCCCCTATGGCTACACCTTC
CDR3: CASRRSTGPYGYTF

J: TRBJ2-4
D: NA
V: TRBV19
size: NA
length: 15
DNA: TGTGCCAGTAGTATAATGCTCACCGCTTTAAGGGGATTGTACTTC
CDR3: CASSIMLTALRGLYF

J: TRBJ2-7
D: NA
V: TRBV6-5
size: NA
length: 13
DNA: TGTGCCAGCAGTGTACCACTCTCCTACGAGCAGTACTTC
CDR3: CASSVPLSYEQYF

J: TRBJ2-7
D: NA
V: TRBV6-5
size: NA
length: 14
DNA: TGTGCCAGCAGTTACTCGATCCTTAAGGCCGAGCAGTACTTC
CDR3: CASSYSILKAEQYF

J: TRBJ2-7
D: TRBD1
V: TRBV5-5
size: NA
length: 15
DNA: TGTGCCAGCAGCCTTTACGACAGACAGGGCCGAGAGCAGTACTTC
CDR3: CASSLYDRQGREQYF

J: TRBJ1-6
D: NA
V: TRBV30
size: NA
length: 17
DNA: TGTGCCTGGAGTGAAGACAGAACGAGCTCCTATAATTCACCCCTCCACTTT
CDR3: CAWSEDRTSSYNSPLHF

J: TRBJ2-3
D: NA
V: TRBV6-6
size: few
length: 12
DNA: TGTGCCAGCAGCCCACAGGGTATCGTGCAGTATTTT
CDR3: CASSPQGIVQYF

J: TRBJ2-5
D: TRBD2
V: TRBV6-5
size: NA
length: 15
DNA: TGTGCCAGCAGTTACTCGAGGACTAGTCTCGAGACCCAGTACTTC
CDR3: CASSYSRTSLETQYF

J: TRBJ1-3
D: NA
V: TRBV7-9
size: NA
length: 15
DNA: TGTGCCAGCAGCTTAGTGTCAGGGGATGGAAACACCATATATTTT
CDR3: CASSLVSGDGNTIYF